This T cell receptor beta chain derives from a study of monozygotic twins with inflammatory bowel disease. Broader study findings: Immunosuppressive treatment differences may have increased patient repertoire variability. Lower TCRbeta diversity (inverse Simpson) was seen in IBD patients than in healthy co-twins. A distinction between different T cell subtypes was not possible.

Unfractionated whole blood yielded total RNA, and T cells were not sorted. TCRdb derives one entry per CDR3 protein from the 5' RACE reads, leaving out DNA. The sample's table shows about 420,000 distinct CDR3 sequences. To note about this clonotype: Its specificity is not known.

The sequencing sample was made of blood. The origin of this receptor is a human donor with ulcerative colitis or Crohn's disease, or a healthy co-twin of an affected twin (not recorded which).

CDR3 sequence reads: CASSPSSLPANSPLHF. The chain carries TRBV18 and TRBJ1-6. Germline V gene data show CDR1 as KGHSH and CDR2 as LQKENI. The CDR3 totals 16 residues. The entire variable domain, with the rest obtained from reference TRBV18 and TRBJ1-6, is as follows: NAGVMQNPRHLVRRRGQEARLRCSPMKGHSHVYWYRQLPEEGLKFMVYLQKENIIDESGMPKERFSAEFPKEGPSILRIQQVVRGDSAAYFCASSPSSLPANSPLHFGNGTRLTVT.